What follows describes a single TCR beta chain. The sample originates from a study of T cell changes during pregnancy in multiple sclerosis. Between the trimmed V and J ends, which lost 0 bases and 4 bases, there was a span of 12 bases. The CDR3 is 15 amino acids. The germline gives CDR1 SGHTS, CDR2 YDEGEE. The assay was immunoSEQ multiplex PCR, and TCRdb's table has in-frame clones only and misses some. This sample has tens of thousands of clones; 93% occur once, and the top ten carry 3% to 4.5%. The sequencing used CD8+ T cells from peripheral blood mononuclear cells, collected in the second trimester of pregnancy. This TCR came from a female donor with multiple sclerosis, enrolled in a pregnancy study. The chain employs TRBV5-8 and TRBJ2-3, with D possibly TRBD1 on 6 matching bases. CDR3 nucleotides: TGTGCCAGCAGCTTGGAGGTCGCAGGGGCAGATACGCAGTATTTT. Translating gives CASSLEVAGADTQYF.